This TCR beta chain was profiled in a study of control samples from healthy donors and cancer patients. CDR1 is MNHNY, CDR2 SVGAGI, per germline (reference sequence). CDR3 length equals 15 residues. V lost 6 bases, J lost 4 bases, and 8 bases stayed unmatched. This clone has a handful of counts. Generated by immunoSEQ multiplex PCR, the TCRdb table keeps only in-frame clones and is missing some. The sample has roughly 130,000 clones, over 90% seen once. This rearrangement joins TRBV6-6 to TRBJ2-1; 8 nucleotides agree with TRBD2. Sequencing was carried out using PBMCs. The receptor comes from a man between 60 and 75 years old with colorectal cancer. The CDR3 DNA sequence: TGTGCCAGCAGCACCCTAGCGGGTCCTTACAATGAGCAGTTCTTC. It encodes CASSTLAGPYNEQFF.